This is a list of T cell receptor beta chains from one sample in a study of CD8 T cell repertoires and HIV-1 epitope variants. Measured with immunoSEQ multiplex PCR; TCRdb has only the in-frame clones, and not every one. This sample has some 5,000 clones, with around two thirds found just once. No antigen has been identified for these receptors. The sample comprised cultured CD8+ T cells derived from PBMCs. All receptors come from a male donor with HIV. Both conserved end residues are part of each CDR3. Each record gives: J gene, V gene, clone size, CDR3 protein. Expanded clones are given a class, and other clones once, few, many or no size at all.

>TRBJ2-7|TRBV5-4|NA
CASSLVGSYEQYF
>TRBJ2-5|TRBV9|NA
CASSPIGTGKETQYF
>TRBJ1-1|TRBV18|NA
CASSPGANTEAFF
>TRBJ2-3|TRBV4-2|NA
CASSQDPGTGVGDLTDTQYF
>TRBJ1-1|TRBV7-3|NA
CASRDSGNTEAFF
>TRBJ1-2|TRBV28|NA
CASSRDPGQGPANYGYTF
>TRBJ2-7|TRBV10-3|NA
CAIEGDSHEQYF
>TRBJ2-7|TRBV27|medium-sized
CASSQGPYEQYF
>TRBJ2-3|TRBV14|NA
CASSQDLGTRATDTQYF
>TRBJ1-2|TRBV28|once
CAITGSYGYTF
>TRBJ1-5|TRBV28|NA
CASMSQGAHQPQHF
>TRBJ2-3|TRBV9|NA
CASSVGGPSTDTQYF
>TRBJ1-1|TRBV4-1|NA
CASSQVAGGIAAFF
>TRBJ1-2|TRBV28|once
CASSFGTGLRGYTF
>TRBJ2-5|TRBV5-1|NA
CASSSLTGFQETQYF
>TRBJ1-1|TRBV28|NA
CASSLGGIATEAFF
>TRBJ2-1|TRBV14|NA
CASSQVGSSTIAGEQFF